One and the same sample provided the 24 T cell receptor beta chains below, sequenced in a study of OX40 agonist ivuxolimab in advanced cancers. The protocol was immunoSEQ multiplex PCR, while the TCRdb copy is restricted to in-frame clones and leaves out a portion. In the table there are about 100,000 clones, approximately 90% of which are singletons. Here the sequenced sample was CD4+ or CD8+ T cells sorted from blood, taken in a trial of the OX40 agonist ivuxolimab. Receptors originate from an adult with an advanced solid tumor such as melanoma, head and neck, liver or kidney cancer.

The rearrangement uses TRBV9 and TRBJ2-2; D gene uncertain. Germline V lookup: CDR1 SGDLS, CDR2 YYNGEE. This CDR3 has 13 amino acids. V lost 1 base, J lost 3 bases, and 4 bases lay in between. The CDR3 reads CASSVRDTGELFF. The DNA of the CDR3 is TGTGCCAGCAGCGTAAGAGACACCGGGGAGCTGTTTTTT.

CDR3 loop: CASSLVGASSYNEQFF. Here the CDR3 DNA reads TGTGCCAGCAGCTTGGTCGGGGCGAGCTCCTACAATGAGCAGTTCTTC. This sequence joins TRBV5-5 and TRBJ2-1; D is tentatively TRBD1 or TRBD2 (5 bases each). Germline values: CDR1 SGHKS, CDR2 YYEKEE (reference sequence). Trimming pared 0 bases from V and 0 bases from J, leaving 10 bases between. The CDR3 has 16 residues.

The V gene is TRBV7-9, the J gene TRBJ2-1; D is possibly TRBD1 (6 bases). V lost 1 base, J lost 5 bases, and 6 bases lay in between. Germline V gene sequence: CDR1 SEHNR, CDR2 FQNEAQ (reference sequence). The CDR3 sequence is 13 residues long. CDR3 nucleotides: TGTGCCAGCAGCTTAGGGGGGCACAATGAGCAGTTCTTC. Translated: CASSLGGHNEQFF.

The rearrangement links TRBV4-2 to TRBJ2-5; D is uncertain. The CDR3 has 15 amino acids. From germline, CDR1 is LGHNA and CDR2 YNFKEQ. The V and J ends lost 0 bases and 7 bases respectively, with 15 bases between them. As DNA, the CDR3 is TGTGCCAGCAGCCAAGACATAGCCCAGGTGGGGACCCAGTACTTC. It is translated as CASSQDIAQVGTQYF.

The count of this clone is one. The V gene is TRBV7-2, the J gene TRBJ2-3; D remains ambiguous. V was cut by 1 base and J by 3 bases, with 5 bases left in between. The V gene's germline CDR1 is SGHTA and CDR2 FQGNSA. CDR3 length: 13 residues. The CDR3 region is CASSLVGTDTQYF. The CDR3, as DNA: TGTGCCAGCAGCTTAGTCGGGACAGATACGCAGTATTTT. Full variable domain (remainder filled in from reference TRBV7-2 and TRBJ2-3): GAGVSQSPSNKVTEKGKDVELRCDPISGHTALYWYRQSLGQGLEFLIYFQGNSAPDKSGLPSDRFSAERTGGSVSTLTIQRTQQEDSAVYLCASSLVGTDTQYFGPGTRLTVL.

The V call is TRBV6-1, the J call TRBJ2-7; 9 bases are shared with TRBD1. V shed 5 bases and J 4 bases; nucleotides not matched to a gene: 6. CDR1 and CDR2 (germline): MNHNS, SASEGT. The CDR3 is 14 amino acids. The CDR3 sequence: CASSFGQGTYEQYF. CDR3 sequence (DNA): TGTGCCAGCAGTTTTGGACAGGGGACGTACGAGCAGTACTTC.

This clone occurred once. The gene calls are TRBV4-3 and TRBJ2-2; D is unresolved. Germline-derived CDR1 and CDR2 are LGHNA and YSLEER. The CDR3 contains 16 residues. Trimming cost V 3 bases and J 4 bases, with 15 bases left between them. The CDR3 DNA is TGCGCCAGCAGCCAGGATTTTTCGGAAATCACCGGGGAGCTGTTTTTT. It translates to CASSQDFSEITGELFF.

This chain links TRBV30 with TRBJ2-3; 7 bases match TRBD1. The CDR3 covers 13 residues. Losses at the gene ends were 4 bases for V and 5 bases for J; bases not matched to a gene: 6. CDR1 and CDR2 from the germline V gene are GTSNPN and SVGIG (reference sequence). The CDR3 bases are TGTGCCTGGAACAGGGGCTCGGGAGATACGCAGTATTTT. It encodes CAWNRGSGDTQYF.

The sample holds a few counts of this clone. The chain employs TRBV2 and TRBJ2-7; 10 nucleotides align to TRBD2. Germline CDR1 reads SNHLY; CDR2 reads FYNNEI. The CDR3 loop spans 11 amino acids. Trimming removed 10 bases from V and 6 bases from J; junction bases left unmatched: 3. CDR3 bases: TGTGCCATTGGACTAGCGGTCGAGCAGTACTTC. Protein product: CAIGLAVEQYF.

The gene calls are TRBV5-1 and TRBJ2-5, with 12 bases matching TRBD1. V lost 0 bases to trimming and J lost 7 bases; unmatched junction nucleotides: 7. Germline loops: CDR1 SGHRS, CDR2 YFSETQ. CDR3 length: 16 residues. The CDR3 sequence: CASSLASGQGAMTQYF. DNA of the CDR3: TGCGCCAGCAGCTTGGCCTCGGGACAGGGGGCTATGACCCAGTACTTC.

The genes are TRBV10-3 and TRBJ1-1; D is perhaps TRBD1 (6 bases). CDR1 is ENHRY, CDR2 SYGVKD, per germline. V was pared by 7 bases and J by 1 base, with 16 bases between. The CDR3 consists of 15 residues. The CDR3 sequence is CAIKGGAHGNTEAFF. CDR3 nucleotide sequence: TGTGCCATCAAGGGGGGCGCACACGGGAACACTGAAGCTTTCTTT.

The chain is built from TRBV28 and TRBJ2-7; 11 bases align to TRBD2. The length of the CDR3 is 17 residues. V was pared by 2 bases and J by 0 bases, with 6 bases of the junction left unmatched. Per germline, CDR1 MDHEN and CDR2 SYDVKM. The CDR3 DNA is TGTGCCAGCAGTTTAAGGCGGCTAGCGGGAGGCTCCTACGAGCAGTACTTC. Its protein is CASSLRRLAGGSYEQYF.

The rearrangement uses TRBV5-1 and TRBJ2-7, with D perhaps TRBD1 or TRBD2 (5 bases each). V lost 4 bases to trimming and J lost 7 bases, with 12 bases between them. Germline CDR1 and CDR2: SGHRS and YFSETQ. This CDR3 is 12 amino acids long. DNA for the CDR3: TGCGCCAGCAGCCCGGACACGGGGGAGCAGTACTTC. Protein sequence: CASSPDTGEQYF.

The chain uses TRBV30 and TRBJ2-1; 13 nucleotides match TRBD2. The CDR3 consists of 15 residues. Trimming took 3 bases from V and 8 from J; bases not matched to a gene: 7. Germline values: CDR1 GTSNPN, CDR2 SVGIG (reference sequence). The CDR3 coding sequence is TGTGCCTGGAGGGAAGGACTAGCGGGAGTCGATGAGCAGTTCTTC. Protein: CAWREGLAGVDEQFF.

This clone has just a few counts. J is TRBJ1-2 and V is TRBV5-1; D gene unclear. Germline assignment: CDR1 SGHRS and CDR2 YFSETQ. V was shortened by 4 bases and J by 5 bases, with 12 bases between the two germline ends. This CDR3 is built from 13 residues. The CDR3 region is CASSPDGGYGYTF. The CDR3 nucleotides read TGCGCCAGCAGCCCTGATGGAGGTTATGGCTACACCTTC.

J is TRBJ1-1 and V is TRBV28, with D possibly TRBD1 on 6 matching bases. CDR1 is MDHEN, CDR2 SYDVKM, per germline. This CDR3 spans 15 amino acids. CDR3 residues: CAGGGAGQGDTEAFF. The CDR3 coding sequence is TGTGCAGGAGGGGGGGCAGGCCAAGGAGACACTGAAGCTTTCTTT.

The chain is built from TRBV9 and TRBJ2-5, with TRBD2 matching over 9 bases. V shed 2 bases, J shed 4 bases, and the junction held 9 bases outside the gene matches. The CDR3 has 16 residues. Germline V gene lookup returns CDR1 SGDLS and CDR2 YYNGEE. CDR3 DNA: TGTGCCAGCAGCGTTAGCGGGGGCGGGCTTGGAGAGACCCAGTACTTC. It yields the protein CASSVSGGGLGETQYF. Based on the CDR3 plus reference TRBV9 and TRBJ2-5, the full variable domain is DSGVTQTPKHLITATGQRVTLRCSPRSGDLSVYWYQQSLDQGLQFLIQYYNGEERAKGNILERFSAQQFPDLHSELNLSSLELGDSALYFCASSVSGGGLGETQYFGPGTRLLVL.

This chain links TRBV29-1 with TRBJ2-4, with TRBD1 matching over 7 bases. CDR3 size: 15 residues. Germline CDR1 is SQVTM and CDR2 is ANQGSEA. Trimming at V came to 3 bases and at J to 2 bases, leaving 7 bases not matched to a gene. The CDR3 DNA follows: TGCAGCGTTGACGGGTACAGGGGAACCAAAAACATTCAGTACTTC. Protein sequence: CSVDGYRGTKNIQYF.

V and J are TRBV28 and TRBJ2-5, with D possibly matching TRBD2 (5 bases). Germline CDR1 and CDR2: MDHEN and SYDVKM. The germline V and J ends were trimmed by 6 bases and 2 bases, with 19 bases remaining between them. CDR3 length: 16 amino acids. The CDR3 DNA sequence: TGTGCCAGCAGCCCTTGGGCGGGCGCAGAACAAGAGACCCAGTACTTC. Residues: CASSPWAGAEQETQYF.

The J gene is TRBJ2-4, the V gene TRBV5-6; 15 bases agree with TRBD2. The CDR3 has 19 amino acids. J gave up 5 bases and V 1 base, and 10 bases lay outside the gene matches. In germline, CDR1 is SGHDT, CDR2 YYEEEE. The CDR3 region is CASSLQWGTSGRYENIQYF. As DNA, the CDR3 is TGTGCCAGCAGCTTGCAATGGGGGACTAGCGGGAGGTACGAAAACATTCAGTACTTC.

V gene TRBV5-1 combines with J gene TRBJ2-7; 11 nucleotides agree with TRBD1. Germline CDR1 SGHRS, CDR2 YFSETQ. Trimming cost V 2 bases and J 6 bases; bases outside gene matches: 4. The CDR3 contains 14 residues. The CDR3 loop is CASSLTGQGGEQYF. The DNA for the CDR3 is TGCGCCAGCAGCTTAACGGGACAGGGGGGCGAGCAGTACTTC.

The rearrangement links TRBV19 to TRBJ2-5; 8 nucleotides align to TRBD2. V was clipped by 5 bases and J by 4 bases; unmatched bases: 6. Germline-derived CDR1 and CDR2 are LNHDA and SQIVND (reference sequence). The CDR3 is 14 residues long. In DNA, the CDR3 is TGTGCCAGTAGTCGGACTAGCAGCTCAGAGACCCAGTACTTC. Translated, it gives CASSRTSSSETQYF.

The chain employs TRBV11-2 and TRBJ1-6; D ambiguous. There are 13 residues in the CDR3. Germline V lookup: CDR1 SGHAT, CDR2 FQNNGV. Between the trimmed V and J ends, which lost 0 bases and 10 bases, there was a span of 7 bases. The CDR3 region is CASSLEGYSPLHF. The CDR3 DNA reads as TGTGCCAGCAGCTTAGAGGGGTACTCACCCCTCCACTTT.

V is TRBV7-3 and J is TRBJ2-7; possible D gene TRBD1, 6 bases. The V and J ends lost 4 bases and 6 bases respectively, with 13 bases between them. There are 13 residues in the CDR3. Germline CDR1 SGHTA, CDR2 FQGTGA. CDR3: CASSWGPRGEQYF. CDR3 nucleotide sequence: TGTGCCAGCAGCTGGGGGCCCCGGGGCGAGCAGTACTTC. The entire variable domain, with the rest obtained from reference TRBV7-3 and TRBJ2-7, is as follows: GAGVSQTPSNKVTEKGKYVELRCDPISGHTALYWYRQSLGQGPEFLIYFQGTGAADDSGLPNDRFFAVRPEGSVSTLKIQRTERGDSAVYLCASSWGPRGEQYFGPGTRLTVT.